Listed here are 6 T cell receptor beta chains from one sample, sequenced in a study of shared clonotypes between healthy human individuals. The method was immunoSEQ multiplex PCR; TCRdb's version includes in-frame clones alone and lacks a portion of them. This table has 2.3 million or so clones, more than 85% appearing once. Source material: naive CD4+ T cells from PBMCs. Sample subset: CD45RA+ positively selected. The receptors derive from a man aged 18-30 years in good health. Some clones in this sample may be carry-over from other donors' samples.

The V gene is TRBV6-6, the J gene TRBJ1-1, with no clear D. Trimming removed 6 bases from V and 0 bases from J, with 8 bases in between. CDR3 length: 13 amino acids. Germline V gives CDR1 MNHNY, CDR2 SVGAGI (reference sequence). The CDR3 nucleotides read TGTGCCAGCAGCAAACCTATGAACACTGAAGCTTTCTTT. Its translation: CASSKPMNTEAFF.

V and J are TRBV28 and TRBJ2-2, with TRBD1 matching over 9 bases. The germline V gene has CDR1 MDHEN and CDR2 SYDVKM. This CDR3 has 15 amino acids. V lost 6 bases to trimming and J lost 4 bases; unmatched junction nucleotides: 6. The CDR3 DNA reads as TGTGCCAGCAGCCCCTGGGACAGGGTCACCGGGGAGCTGTTTTTT. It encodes CASSPWDRVTGELFF.

CDR3 nucleotide sequence: TGCGCCAGCAGCCATGGGATTGGCGGGAGCCGTAGCTCCTACGAGCAGTACTTC. Encoded protein: CASSHGIGGSRSSYEQYF. The gene calls are TRBV4-3 and TRBJ2-7, with TRBD2 matching over 7 bases. CDR1 is LGHNA, CDR2 YSLEER, per germline. The CDR3 has 18 amino acids. Germline trimming cut 3 bases from V and 0 bases from J; bases unmatched to any gene: 14.

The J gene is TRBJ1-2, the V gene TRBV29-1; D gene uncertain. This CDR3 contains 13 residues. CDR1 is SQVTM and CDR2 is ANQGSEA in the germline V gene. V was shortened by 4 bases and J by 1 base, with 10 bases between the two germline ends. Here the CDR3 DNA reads TGCAGCGTTGGACACCTCCTTAACTATGGCTACACCTTC. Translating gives CSVGHLLNYGYTF.

This CDR3 is CASNAGIIQETQYF. The CDR3 bases are TGTGCCAGCAACGCCGGGATCATACAAGAGACCCAGTACTTC. The V and J genes are TRBV28 and TRBJ2-5, with D possibly being TRBD2 (5 bases). This CDR3 has 14 amino acids. Trimming stripped 7 bases from V and 2 bases from J, with 14 bases between. CDR1 is MDHEN and CDR2 is SYDVKM in the germline V gene. The variable domain in full, with the rest retrieved from reference TRBV28 and TRBJ2-5, is DVKVTQSSRYLVKRTGEKVFLECVQDMDHENMFWYRQDPGLGLRLIYFSYDVKMKEKGDIPEGYSVSREKKERFSLILESASTNQTSMYLCASNAGIIQETQYFGPGTRLLVL.

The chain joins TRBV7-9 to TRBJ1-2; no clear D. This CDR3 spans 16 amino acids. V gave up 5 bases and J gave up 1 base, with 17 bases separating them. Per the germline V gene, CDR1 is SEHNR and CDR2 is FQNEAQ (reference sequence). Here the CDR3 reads CASSASTPAVNYGYTF. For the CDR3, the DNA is TGTGCCAGCAGCGCAAGCACACCGGCCGTTAACTATGGCTACACCTTC.